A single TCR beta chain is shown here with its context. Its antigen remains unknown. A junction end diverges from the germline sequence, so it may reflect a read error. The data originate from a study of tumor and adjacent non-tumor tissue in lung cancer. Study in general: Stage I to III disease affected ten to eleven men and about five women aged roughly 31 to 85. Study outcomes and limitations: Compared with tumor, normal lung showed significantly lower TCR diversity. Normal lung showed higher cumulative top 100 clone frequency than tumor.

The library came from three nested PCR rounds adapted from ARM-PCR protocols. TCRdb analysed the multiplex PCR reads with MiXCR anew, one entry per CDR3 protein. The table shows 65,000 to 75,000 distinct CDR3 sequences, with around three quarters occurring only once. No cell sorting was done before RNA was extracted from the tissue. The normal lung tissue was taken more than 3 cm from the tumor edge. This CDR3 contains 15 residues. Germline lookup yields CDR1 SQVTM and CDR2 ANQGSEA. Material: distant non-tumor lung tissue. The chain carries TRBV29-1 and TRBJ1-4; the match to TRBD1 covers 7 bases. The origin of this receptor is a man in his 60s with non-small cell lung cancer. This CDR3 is CSVEDLKGADEELFF. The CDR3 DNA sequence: TGCAGCGTTGAAGATCTAAAGGGGGCTGATGAAGAACTGTTTTTT.